A selection of T cell receptor beta chains follows, all from one sample in a study of CD8+ T cells in alopecia areata. Repertoires were generated with immunoSEQ multiplex PCR, while TCRdb's copy carries only in-frame clones and drops some. The sample shows some 100,000 clones, less than 75% of them seen only once. Sequenced material: CD8+ T cells sorted from blood, taken at week 4, from a patient treated with tofacitinib. Source of these receptors: a human donor with alopecia areata. CDR3s include the opening cysteine and the closing phenylalanine or tryptophan. D genes are given only for firm matches. Expanded clones are given a class, and other clones once, few, many or no size at all.

j_gene,abundance,d_gene,v_gene,CDR3aa,CDR3nt
TRBJ2-3,.,.,TRBV29-1,CSVVPLGSGPTDTQYF,TGCAGCGTTGTCCCCTTGGGTAGCGGCCCCACAGATACGCAGTATTTT
TRBJ2-1,few,.,TRBV5-6,CASTHQGSDYNEQFF,TGTGCCAGCACCCACCAGGGGTCTGACTACAATGAGCAGTTCTTC
TRBJ1-2,.,.,TRBV29-1,CSVGTGTYGYTF,TGCAGCGTGGGAACAGGGACCTATGGCTACACCTTC
TRBJ1-2,.,TRBD1,TRBV7-2,CASSPKTGGSYGYTF,TGTGCCAGCAGCCCCAAGACAGGGGGATCCTATGGCTACACCTTC
TRBJ2-2,.,.,TRBV29-1,CSVALESGELFF,TGCAGCGTAGCATTAGAGAGCGGGGAGCTGTTTTTT
TRBJ1-5,.,TRBD1,TRBV13,CASSARDRGRDQPQHF,TGTGCCAGCAGCGCCCGGGACAGGGGGCGCGATCAGCCCCAGCATTTT
TRBJ2-1,.,.,TRBV7-3,CASSPSGGSYNEQFF,TGTGCCAGCAGCCCTAGTGGGGGCTCCTACAATGAGCAGTTCTTC
TRBJ1-6,.,.,TRBV2,CASRDRYESPLHF,TGTGCCAGCAGAGACAGATATGAATCACCCCTCCACTTT
TRBJ1-1,few,.,TRBV4-1,CASSQLKGGTEAFF,TGCGCCAGCAGCCAACTTAAGGGGGGCACTGAAGCTTTCTTT
TRBJ2-7,.,TRBD2,TRBV5-1,CASSHRAPLADLSYEQYF,TGCGCCAGCAGCCATCGAGCCCCTCTAGCGGACCTCTCCTACGAGCAGTACTTC
TRBJ2-3,few,.,TRBV29-1,CSVGRGNTDTQYF,TGCAGCGTGGGGAGGGGGAACACAGATACGCAGTATTTT
TRBJ2-7,.,TRBD1,TRBV7-9,CASSLIGGTGSYEQYF,TGTGCCAGCAGCTTAATAGGTGGGACAGGCTCCTACGAGCAGTACTTC
TRBJ1-2,.,.,TRBV4-2,CASSQDPAVASNYGYTF,TGTGCCAGCAGCCAAGATCCGGCAGTTGCCTCTAACTATGGCTACACCTTC
TRBJ2-7,once,.,TRBV5-6,CASSFAAGTHEQYF,TGTGCCAGCAGCTTCGCGGCAGGGACCCACGAGCAGTACTTC
TRBJ2-1,few,.,TRBV13,CASSHTSYNEQFF,TGTGCCAGCAGCCATACCTCCTACAATGAGCAGTTCTTC
TRBJ2-2,.,.,TRBV29-1,CSVVRNTGELFF,TGCAGCGTTGTAAGGAACACCGGGGAGCTGTTTTTT
TRBJ2-5,few,.,TRBV29-1,CSVEDLGESGETQYF,TGCAGCGTTGAAGATCTCGGAGAATCAGGGGAGACCCAGTACTTC
TRBJ2-5,.,.,TRBV15,CATSKRGRHQETQYF,TGTGCCACCAGCAAACGGGGACGGCACCAAGAGACCCAGTACTTC
TRBJ2-7,.,.,TRBV29-1,CSVVPMEGYEQYF,TGCAGCGTTGTTCCGATGGAGGGCTACGAGCAGTACTTC
TRBJ1-1,.,.,TRBV7-9,CASSLVREATEAFF,TGTGCCAGCAGCTTAGTTCGGGAGGCCACTGAAGCTTTCTTT
TRBJ2-5,.,.,TRBV6-6,CASSYSLTAQYF,TGTGCCAGCAGTTACTCTTTGACGGCCCAGTACTTC
TRBJ1-5,.,.,TRBV6-5,CASSPDNNQPQHF,TGTGCCAGCAGCCCAGACAACAATCAGCCCCAGCATTTT
TRBJ1-2,.,TRBD1,TRBV27,CASSLGTGKGYTF,TGTGCCAGCAGTTTGGGGACAGGGAAGGGCTACACCTTC
TRBJ1-1,.,TRBD1,TRBV30,CAWSVGGLEAFF,TGTGCCTGGAGTGTAGGGGGCCTCGAGGCTTTCTTT
TRBJ2-3,.,TRBD1,TRBV30,CAWSLTGAPTDTQYF,TGTGCCTGGAGTTTGACAGGGGCCCCCACAGATACGCAGTATTTT
TRBJ1-2,once,.,TRBV29-1,CSVEALHPGYTF,TGCAGCGTTGAAGCGCTTCACCCTGGCTACACCTTC
TRBJ1-1,.,.,TRBV18,CASSPTGNTEAFF,TGTGCCAGCTCACCGACAGGAAACACTGAAGCTTTCTTT
TRBJ2-3,.,TRBD2,TRBV29-1,CSVALLAGVITDTQYF,TGCAGCGTTGCCCTACTAGCGGGGGTGATCACAGATACGCAGTATTTT
TRBJ2-5,few,TRBD1,TRBV29-1,CSVGTGSGVETQYF,TGCAGCGTCGGGACAGGGAGTGGAGTGGAGACCCAGTACTTC
TRBJ2-1,few,.,TRBV4-3,CASSQTHGGSYNEQFF,TGCGCCAGCAGCCAAACCCACGGGGGCTCCTACAATGAGCAGTTCTTC
TRBJ2-7,.,TRBD1,TRBV4-1,CASSLGDSSYEQYF,TGCGCCAGCAGCCTAGGGGACAGCTCCTACGAGCAGTACTTC
TRBJ2-1,.,.,TRBV30,CAWSVLLNNEQFF,TGTGCCTGGAGTGTACTTCTTAACAATGAGCAGTTCTTC
TRBJ1-1,.,.,TRBV30,CAWSVEVGTEAFF,TGTGCCTGGAGTGTAGAGGTGGGGACTGAAGCTTTCTTT
TRBJ1-1,.,.,TRBV7-9,CASSLLGVMNTEAFF,TGTGCCAGCAGCTTATTGGGAGTAATGAACACTGAAGCTTTCTTT
TRBJ2-7,.,.,TRBV30,CAWSRPARGATTYEQYF,TGTGCCTGGAGCCGCCCCGCACGGGGGGCGACCACCTACGAGCAGTACTTC
TRBJ1-2,.,.,TRBV29-1,CSVPRGARGYTF,TGCAGCGTGCCTCGAGGGGCGCGAGGCTACACCTTC
TRBJ2-5,once,.,TRBV10-3,CAIRADSQETQYF,TGTGCCATCAGGGCGGACAGCCAAGAGACCCAGTACTTC
TRBJ1-2,.,.,TRBV29-1,CSVDRDEGKGYTF,TGCAGCGTTGACAGGGACGAGGGGAAAGGCTACACCTTC
TRBJ1-1,.,TRBD1,TRBV4-1,CASSPPRGRQGNTEAFF,TGCGCCAGCAGCCCACCCCGCGGGCGACAGGGGAACACTGAAGCTTTCTTT
TRBJ1-1,.,.,TRBV6-5,CASSYGETEAFF,TGTGCCAGCAGTTATGGGGAAACTGAAGCTTTCTTT
TRBJ2-4,.,.,TRBV10-3,CAISESGTVQYF,TGTGCCATCAGTGAGTCCGGGACGGTTCAGTACTTC
TRBJ2-7,.,.,TRBV4-1,CASSTDSYEQYF,TGCGCCAGCAGCACAGACTCCTACGAGCAGTACTTC
TRBJ2-1,.,.,TRBV30,CAWRAIGASYNEQFF,TGTGCCTGGAGGGCGATCGGGGCCTCCTACAATGAGCAGTTCTTC
TRBJ1-2,.,TRBD1,TRBV5-1,CASTTDRDGYTF,TGCGCCAGCACCACGGACAGGGACGGCTACACCTTC
TRBJ1-1,.,.,TRBV9,CASSGDRDTEAFF,TGTGCCAGCAGCGGAGACCGGGACACTGAAGCTTTCTTT
TRBJ2-5,few,TRBD1,TRBV5-6,CASSQQTGWDTETQYF,TGTGCCAGCAGCCAACAGACAGGGTGGGATACAGAGACCCAGTACTTC
TRBJ1-4,.,TRBD1,TRBV6-5,CASRSRGLRGEKLFF,TGTGCCAGCAGGTCCAGGGGGCTCAGAGGTGAAAAACTGTTTTTT